This TCR beta chain was documented in a study of CD8+ T cells in alopecia areata. Looking at the study overall: Skin-grafted approximately 7-11-week-old female C3H/HeJ mice received tissue from approximately 6-12-month-old C3H/HeJ donors with spontaneous alopecia.

General observations from the study: Scalp data also include sequences from resident alphabeta T cells of normal skin. Mouse data revealed clearer TCR sharing than patient data did, a gap possibly tied to HLA. Across lesional scalp, and particularly alopecia totalis/universalis, clonality surpassed that of normal scalp.

The study sorted pooled cutaneous lymph node cells by CD4, CD8alpha, NKG2D, NKG2ACE and other markers. Extracted from the samples, RNA was reverse transcribed into cDNA to serve as the sequencing template. Measured with immunoSEQ multiplex PCR; TCRdb has only the in-frame clones, and not every one. The sample has approximately 2,300 clones, none seen only once. The sample holds a few counts of this clone. Its antigen is unidentified. Genes and germline are mouse. The read halts 4 residues ahead of the CDR3 end, with the missing end drawn from the germline J gene. From germline, CDR1 is MSHET and CDR2 SYDVDS. The CDR3 sequence is 14 residues long. V was clipped by 6 bases and J by 2 bases; unmatched bases: 2.

The receptor was isolated from a C3H/HeJ mouse with alopecia areata. Mice of this strain are of MHC haplotype H2-k. The chain joins TRBV29 to TRBJ2-2, with 8 bases fitting TRBD1. Sequenced material: CD8+ T cells sorted from a lymph node. The sequenced part of the CDR3 DNA is TGTGCTAGCAGAACAGGGGGGAACACCGGG. This encodes CASRTGGNTG. The CDR3 as a whole reads CASRTGGNTGQLYF.